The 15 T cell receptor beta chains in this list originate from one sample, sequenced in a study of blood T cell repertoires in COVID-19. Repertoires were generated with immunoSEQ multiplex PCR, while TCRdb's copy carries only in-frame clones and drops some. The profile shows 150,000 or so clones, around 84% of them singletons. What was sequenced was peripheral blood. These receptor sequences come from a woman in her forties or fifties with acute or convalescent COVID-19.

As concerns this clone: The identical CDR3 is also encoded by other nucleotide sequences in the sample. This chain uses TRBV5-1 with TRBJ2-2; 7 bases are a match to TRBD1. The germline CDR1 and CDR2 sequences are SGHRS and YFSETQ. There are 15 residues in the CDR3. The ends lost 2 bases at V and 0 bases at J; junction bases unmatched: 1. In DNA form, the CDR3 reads TGCGCCAGCAGCTTAGGGACAGCGAACACCGGGGAGCTGTTTTTT. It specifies CASSLGTANTGELFF.

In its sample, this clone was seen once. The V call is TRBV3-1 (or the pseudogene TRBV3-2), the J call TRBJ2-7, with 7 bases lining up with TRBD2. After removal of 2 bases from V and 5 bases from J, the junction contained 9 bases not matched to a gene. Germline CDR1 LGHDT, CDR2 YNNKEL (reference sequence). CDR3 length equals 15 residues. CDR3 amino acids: CASSQIAGGRHEQYF. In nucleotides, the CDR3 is TGTGCCAGCAGCCAAATAGCGGGTGGCCGCCACGAGCAGTACTTC.

The CDR3 here is CASSTYREDGYTF. The CDR3 region has the DNA TGCGCCAGCAGCACCTACCGAGAAGATGGCTACACCTTC. The chain recombines TRBV5-1 with TRBJ1-2; the D is unclear. The length of the CDR3 is 13 residues. V lost 4 bases to trimming and J lost 6 bases, with 13 bases between them. Germline CDR1 is SGHRS and CDR2 is YFSETQ.

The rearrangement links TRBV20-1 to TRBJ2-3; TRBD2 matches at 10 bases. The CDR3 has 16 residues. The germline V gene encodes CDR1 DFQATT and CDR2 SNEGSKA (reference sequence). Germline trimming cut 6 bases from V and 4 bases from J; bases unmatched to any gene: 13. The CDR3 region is CSASRLAGAGADTQYF. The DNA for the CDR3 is TGCAGTGCCAGTCGCCTAGCGGGAGCAGGGGCAGATACGCAGTATTTT.

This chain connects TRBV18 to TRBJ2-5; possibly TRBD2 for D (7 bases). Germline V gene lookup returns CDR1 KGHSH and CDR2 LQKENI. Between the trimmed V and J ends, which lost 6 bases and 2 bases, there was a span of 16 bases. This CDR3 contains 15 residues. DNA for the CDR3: TGTGCCAGCTCCCGGGGGGCGAATGGTCAAGAGACCCAGTACTTC. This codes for CASSRGANGQETQYF. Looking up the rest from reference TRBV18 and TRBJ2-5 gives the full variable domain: NAGVMQNPRHLVRRRGQEARLRCSPMKGHSHVYWYRQLPEEGLKFMVYLQKENIIDESGMPKERFSAEFPKEGPSILRIQQVVRGDSAAYFCASSRGANGQETQYFGPGTRLLVL.

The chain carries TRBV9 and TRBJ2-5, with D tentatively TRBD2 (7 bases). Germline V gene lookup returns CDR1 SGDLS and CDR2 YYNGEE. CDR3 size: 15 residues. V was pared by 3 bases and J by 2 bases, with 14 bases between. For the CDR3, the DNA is TGTGCCAGCAGCGGGGGAGGGGGAACTCAAGAGACCCAGTACTTC. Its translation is CASSGGGGTQETQYF.

The CDR3 DNA reads TGTGCCATCAGTGAGGTTACAGGGGACGAGCAGTACTTC. As protein: CAISEVTGDEQYF. This chain joins TRBV10-3 and TRBJ2-7; 7 nucleotides match TRBD1. V was pared by 2 bases and J by 5 bases, with 3 bases of the junction left unmatched. CDR1 is ENHRY, CDR2 SYGVKD, per germline. The CDR3 extends over 13 amino acids.

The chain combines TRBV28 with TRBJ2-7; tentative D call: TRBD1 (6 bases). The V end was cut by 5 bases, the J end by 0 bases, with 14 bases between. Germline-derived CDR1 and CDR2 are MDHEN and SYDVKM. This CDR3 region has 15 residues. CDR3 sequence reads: CASSPRGHGSYEQYF. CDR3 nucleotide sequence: TGTGCCAGCAGTCCCCGGGGACATGGCTCCTACGAGCAGTACTTC.

CDR3 in amino acids: CASSLAAGSGNTIYF. The CDR3 coding sequence is TGTGCCAGCAGCTTGGCGGCAGGCTCTGGAAACACCATATATTTT. This sequence joins TRBV5-4 and TRBJ1-3, with D uncertain. Trimming stripped 0 bases from V and 0 bases from J, with 7 bases between. This CDR3 region has 15 residues. The germline V gene encodes CDR1 SGHNT and CDR2 YYREEE (reference sequence).

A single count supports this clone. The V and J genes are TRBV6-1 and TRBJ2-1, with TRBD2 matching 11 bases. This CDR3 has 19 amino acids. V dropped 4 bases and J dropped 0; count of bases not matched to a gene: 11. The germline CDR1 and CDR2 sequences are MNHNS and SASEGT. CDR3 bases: TGTGCCAGCAGTGGACCCGGGACTAGCGGAGCGAGCTCCTACAATGAGCAGTTCTTC. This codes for CASSGPGTSGASSYNEQFF.

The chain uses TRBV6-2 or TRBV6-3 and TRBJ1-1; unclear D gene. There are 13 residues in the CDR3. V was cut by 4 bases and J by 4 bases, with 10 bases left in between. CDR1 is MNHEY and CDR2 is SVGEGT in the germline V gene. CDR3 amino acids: CASSWDEGTEAFF. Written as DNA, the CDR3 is TGTGCCAGCAGTTGGGATGAGGGCACTGAAGCTTTCTTT.

DNA of the CDR3: TGTGCCAGTAGTAGGGTGGCGGGGAGCGGGAGTAGAAATGAGCAGTTCTTC. Protein: CASSRVAGSGSRNEQFF. The chain recombines TRBV19 with TRBJ2-1, with 8 bases aligning to TRBD2. The CDR3 covers 17 residues. In germline, CDR1 is LNHDA, CDR2 SQIVND (reference sequence). V was clipped by 4 bases and J by 7 bases; unmatched bases: 15.

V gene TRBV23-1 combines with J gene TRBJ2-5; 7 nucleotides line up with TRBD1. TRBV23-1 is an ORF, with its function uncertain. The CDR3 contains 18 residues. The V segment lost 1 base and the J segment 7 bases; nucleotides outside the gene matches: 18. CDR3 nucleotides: TGCGCCAGCAGTCAATTCCATGGGACAGCGTCCTCTAAAAGGACCCAGTACTTC. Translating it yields CASSQFHGTASSKRTQYF.

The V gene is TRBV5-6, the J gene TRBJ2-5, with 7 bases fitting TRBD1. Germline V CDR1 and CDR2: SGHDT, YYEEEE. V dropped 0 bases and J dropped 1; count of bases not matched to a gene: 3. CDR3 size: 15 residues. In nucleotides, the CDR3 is TGTGCCAGCAGCTTGGCCTGGGACAGCCAAGAGACCCAGTACTTC. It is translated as CASSLAWDSQETQYF.

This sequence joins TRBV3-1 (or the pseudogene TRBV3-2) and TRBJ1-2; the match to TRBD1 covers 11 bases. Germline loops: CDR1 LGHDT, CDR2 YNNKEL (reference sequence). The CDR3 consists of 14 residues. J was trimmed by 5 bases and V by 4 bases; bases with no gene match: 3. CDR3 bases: TGTGCCAGCAGCCCTGGGACAGGGGGGTATGGCTACACCTTC. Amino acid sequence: CASSPGTGGYGYTF.